The 32 T cell receptor beta chains below all came from one sample that was sequenced in a study of a mutant IDH1 vaccine in newly diagnosed glioma. Time point defined: week 23, last vaccination. What each vaccine dose contained was 300 ug of mutant IDH1 20-mer peptide, accompanied by topical imiquimod. Sequencing used immunoSEQ multiplex PCR; TCRdb keeps in-frame clones, though not all of them. The top ten hold around 2.6% of the sample, which has 25,000 to 35,000 clones, 88% seen once. The antigens of these receptors remain unknown. The sample was PBMCs, taken from a glioma patient whose treatment included an IDH1 peptide vaccine. The source is a man aged 35-49 years with glioma.

The chain has TRBV4-1 and TRBJ1-2, with TRBD1 matching 7 bases. This CDR3 has 16 residues. Germline V gene sequence: CDR1 MGHRA, CDR2 YSYEKL. The ends lost 0 bases at V and 2 bases at J; junction bases unmatched: 6. This CDR3 is CASSQDPGGGNYGYTF. CDR3 bases: TGCGCCAGCAGCCAAGATCCAGGGGGAGGGAACTATGGCTACACCTTC.

The rearrangement uses TRBV6-1 and TRBJ1-5, with TRBD1 as a possible D gene (6 bases). CDR3 length: 15 amino acids. Trimming took off 2 bases at V and 6 bases at J, with 14 bases between the two ends. Germline values: CDR1 MNHNS, CDR2 SASEGT. In DNA, the CDR3 is TGTGCCAGCAGTGAACCGGGACACTTGCCTCAGCCCCAGCATTTT. It specifies CASSEPGHLPQPQHF.

This chain uses TRBV15 with TRBJ2-7; 8 bases map to TRBD1. This CDR3 has 14 residues. Germline-derived CDR1 and CDR2 are LNHNV and YYDKDF (reference sequence). J lost 2 bases, V lost 0 bases, and 0 bases had no gene match. Here the CDR3 reads CATSRDRGPYEQYF. CDR3 bases: TGTGCCACCAGCAGAGACAGGGGGCCCTACGAGCAGTACTTC. Using reference TRBV15 and TRBJ2-7 for the parts outside the CDR3, the full variable domain is DAMVIQNPRYQVTQFGKPVTLSCSQTLNHNVMYWYQQKSSQAPKLLFHYYDKDFNNEADTPDNFQSRRPNTSFCFLDIRSPGLGDTAMYLCATSRDRGPYEQYFGPGTRLTVT.

The V and J genes are TRBV20-1 and TRBJ2-3; D gene unclear. Per germline, CDR1 DFQATT and CDR2 SNEGSKA (reference sequence). Trimming stripped 5 bases from V and 3 bases from J, with 6 bases between. The CDR3 length is 11 residues. Here the CDR3 reads CSAQRTDTQYF. The CDR3 coding sequence is TGCAGTGCTCAACGAACAGATACGCAGTATTTT.

The J gene is TRBJ1-1, the V gene TRBV28; D is perhaps TRBD1 (5 bases). V gave up 0 bases and J gave up 3 bases, with 11 bases separating them. This CDR3 region has 15 residues. The germline V gene encodes CDR1 MDHEN and CDR2 SYDVKM. Written as DNA, the CDR3 is TGTGCCAGCAGTTTATGGGGGGGTGGAGACACTGAAGCTTTCTTT. As protein: CASSLWGGGDTEAFF.

This clone was seen a single time. The CDR3 DNA follows: TGCGCCAGCAGCCAAACGGTCACCGGGGAGCTGTTTTTT. Translated, it gives CASSQTVTGELFF. The chain joins TRBV4-1 to TRBJ2-2, with D hard to call. The CDR3 has 13 residues. Germline CDR1 and CDR2: MGHRA and YSYEKL. The V end was cut by 2 bases, the J end by 4 bases, with 5 bases between.

V is TRBV18 and J is TRBJ2-2; TRBD1 is a possible D gene (5 bases). CDR3 length equals 15 residues. Trimming shortened V by 6 bases and J by 1 base, and 12 bases separated the two germline ends. From germline, CDR1 is KGHSH and CDR2 LQKENI. The chain's CDR3 is CASSIITGNTGELFF. The CDR3 coding sequence is TGTGCCAGCTCCATAATAACAGGGAACACCGGGGAGCTGTTTTTT.

The chain uses TRBV18 and TRBJ2-2; possible D gene TRBD1, 5 bases. Germline CDR1 reads KGHSH; CDR2 reads LQKENI. The germline V and J ends were trimmed by 5 bases and 1 base, with 8 bases remaining between them. CDR3 size: 14 residues. The CDR3 nucleotides are TGTGCCAGCTCATTCGACAGGAACACCGGGGAGCTGTTTTTT. It specifies CASSFDRNTGELFF.

This sequence joins TRBV6-5 and TRBJ1-2, with no clear D. CDR3 size: 12 residues. The germline gives CDR1 MNHEY, CDR2 SVGAGI. The V end lost 2 bases, the J end lost 4 bases, and 5 bases lay between the germline ends. The CDR3 bases are TGTGCCAGCAGTTACGGGTCCTATGGCTACACCTTC. The encoded protein is CASSYGSYGYTF.

The chain uses TRBV12-5 and TRBJ1-1; D is unclear. Trimming removed 7 bases from V and 1 base from J, with 16 bases in between. Per germline, CDR1 LGHNT and CDR2 FRNRAP. The CDR3 extends over 15 amino acids. This chain's CDR3 is CASALPPEKNTEAFF. For the CDR3, the DNA is TGTGCTAGTGCCCTTCCCCCGGAGAAGAACACTGAAGCTTTCTTT.

This chain links TRBV6-1 with TRBJ1-3; D perhaps matches TRBD1 (6 bases). The CDR3 has 14 amino acids. Looked up from germline, CDR1 is MNHNS and CDR2 is SASEGT. V was shortened by 7 bases and J by 3 bases, with 13 bases between the two germline ends. In DNA form, the CDR3 reads TGTGCCAGCATGCGGGGGCGCGGTGGAAACACCATATATTTT. It codes for CASMRGRGGNTIYF.

The chain is built from TRBV30 and TRBJ1-5, with D possibly being TRBD1 (5 bases). Trimming removed 2 bases from V and 3 bases from J, with 14 bases in between. In germline, CDR1 is GTSNPN, CDR2 SVGIG (reference sequence). The CDR3 runs to 15 residues. In DNA form, the CDR3 reads TGTGCCTGGAGTTGGGATGGGGGATCCAATCAGCCCCAGCATTTT. Protein sequence: CAWSWDGGSNQPQHF. The whole variable domain, filled in from reference TRBV30 and TRBJ1-5, reads SQTIHQWPATLVQPVGSPLSLECTVEGTSNPNLYWYRQAAGRGLQLLFYSVGIGQISSEVPQNLSASRPQDRQFILSSKKLLLSDSGFYLCAWSWDGGSNQPQHFGDGTRLSIL.

The CDR3 reads CASTGTSGGNTGELFF. CDR3 DNA: TGTGCCAGCACCGGGACTAGCGGGGGCAACACCGGGGAGCTGTTTTTT. The V gene is TRBV2, the J gene TRBJ2-2; 14 nucleotides agree with TRBD2. Trimming took 7 bases from V and 2 from J; bases not matched to a gene: 3. The CDR3 has 16 amino acids. The germline gives CDR1 SNHLY, CDR2 FYNNEI.

This sequence joins TRBV6-6 and TRBJ2-7; D gene unclear. The germline V gene encodes CDR1 MNHNY and CDR2 SVGAGI (reference sequence). V was pared by 4 bases and J by 3 bases, with 7 bases between. The length of the CDR3 is 12 residues. The chain's CDR3 is CASSSELYEQYF. For the CDR3, the DNA is TGTGCCAGCAGTTCCGAACTCTACGAGCAGTACTTC.

This clone was counted only a few times. The chain couples TRBV6-5 to TRBJ1-2; 7 bases are a match to TRBD1. The germline V gene has CDR1 MNHEY and CDR2 SVGAGI. The CDR3 is 14 residues long. V was pared by 5 bases and J by 2 bases, with 5 bases of the junction left unmatched. CDR3 residues: CASSRTGENYGYTF. Written as DNA, the CDR3 is TGTGCCAGCAGTCGGACAGGCGAGAACTATGGCTACACCTTC.

This chain joins TRBV5-1 and TRBJ2-3; 7 bases fit TRBD1. The CDR3 is made up of 15 amino acids. The germline CDR1 and CDR2 sequences are SGHRS and YFSETQ. The junction had 5 bases not matched to a gene; V was cut back by 4 bases and J by 0 bases. Written as DNA, the CDR3 is TGCGCCAGCAGCAAGGGACAGACTAGCACAGATACGCAGTATTTT. This codes for CASSKGQTSTDTQYF.

This clone was observed a handful of times. The genes are TRBV4-1 and TRBJ1-3; D is unresolved. The V end lost 5 bases, the J end lost 0 bases, and 8 bases lay between the germline ends. Germline V CDR1 and CDR2: MGHRA, YSYEKL. CDR3 size: 14 residues. As DNA, the CDR3 is TGCGCCAGCAGCTGGACTCACTCTGGAAACACCATATATTTT. Translation: CASSWTHSGNTIYF.

The chain employs TRBV14 and TRBJ1-1; TRBD1 matches 7 bases. The germline CDR1 and CDR2 sequences are SGHDN and FVKESK. J was trimmed by 1 base and V by 4 bases; bases with no gene match: 3. The CDR3 is 14 amino acids. In DNA, the CDR3 is TGTGCCAGCAGCCCACACAGGGGGAACACTGAAGCTTTCTTT. Protein: CASSPHRGNTEAFF. Drawing the rest from reference TRBV14 and TRBJ1-1, the complete variable domain is EAGVTQFPSHSVIEKGQTVTLRCDPISGHDNLYWYRRVMGKEIKFLLHFVKESKQDESGMPNNRFLAERTGGTYSTLKVQPAELEDSGVYFCASSPHRGNTEAFFGQGTRLTVV.

The chain employs TRBV6-5 and TRBJ2-7; 8 nucleotides line up with TRBD1. The V gene's germline CDR1 is MNHEY and CDR2 SVGAGI. This CDR3 comprises 13 residues. The ends lost 8 bases at V and 3 bases at J; junction bases unmatched: 6. CDR3 nucleotide sequence: TGTGCCAGCCGTTCAGGGGGCATCTACGAGCAGTACTTC. Amino acid sequence: CASRSGGIYEQYF.

The chain couples TRBV5-1 to TRBJ2-2, with 7 bases that match TRBD1. The CDR3 spans 14 residues. Per germline, CDR1 SGHRS and CDR2 YFSETQ. Trimming took 4 bases from V and 6 from J; bases not matched to a gene: 6. The CDR3 coding sequence is TGCGCCAGCAGCCAGGACAGGATCCCCGGGGAGCTGTTTTTT. It yields the protein CASSQDRIPGELFF. Supplemented by reference TRBV5-1 and TRBJ2-2, the full variable domain reads KAGVTQTPRYLIKTRGQQVTLSCSPISGHRSVSWYQQTPGQGLQFLFEYFSETQRNKGNFPGRFSGRQFSNSRSEMNVSTLELGDSALYLCASSQDRIPGELFFGEGSRLTVL.

Written as DNA, the CDR3 is TGTGCCAGCAGCGGCGGAGCGCGAAGCTCCTACAATGAGCAGTTCTTC. Its translation is CASSGGARSSYNEQFF. The chain has TRBV7-9 and TRBJ2-1; no definite D call. Germline assignment: CDR1 SEHNR and CDR2 FQNEAQ (reference sequence). This CDR3 region has 16 residues. Trimming cost V 5 bases and J 0 bases, with 14 bases left between them.

The V call is TRBV7-2, the J call TRBJ2-4, with D maybe TRBD2 (6 bases). The CDR3 spans 15 residues. Trimming took off 4 bases at V and 0 bases at J, with 10 bases between the two ends. The V gene's germline CDR1 is SGHTA and CDR2 FQGNSA. The CDR3 region has the DNA TGTGCCAGCAGCTCCCGCGGGACAGCCAAAAACATTCAGTACTTC. This translates into CASSSRGTAKNIQYF.

This sequence joins TRBV2 and TRBJ2-5; 8 nucleotides agree with TRBD2. Losses at the gene ends were 1 base for V and 3 bases for J; bases not matched to a gene: 1. This CDR3 spans 14 amino acids. The germline V gene encodes CDR1 SNHLY and CDR2 FYNNEI. The CDR3 sequence: CASSEVLAEETQYF. For the CDR3, the DNA is TGTGCCAGCAGTGAAGTACTAGCGGAAGAGACCCAGTACTTC. Drawing the rest from reference TRBV2 and TRBJ2-5, the complete variable domain is EPEVTQTPSHQVTQMGQEVILRCVPISNHLYFYWYRQILGQKVEFLVSFYNNEISEKSEIFDDQFSVERPDGSNFTLKIRSTKLEDSAMYFCASSEVLAEETQYFGPGTRLLVL.

The chain combines TRBV25-1 with TRBJ1-4; 8 nucleotides align to TRBD1. The CDR3 length is 15 residues. The V and J ends lost 3 bases and 7 bases, in that order; junction bases with no gene match: 7. Germline V gives CDR1 MGHDK, CDR2 SYGVNS. CDR3 amino acids: CASSDGQGSGEKLFF. CDR3 nucleotide sequence: TGTGCCAGCAGTGACGGACAGGGAAGTGGTGAAAAACTGTTTTTT.

This sequence joins TRBV10-3 and TRBJ1-2; TRBD1 might be the D (5 bases). The CDR3 has 13 residues. The germline CDR1 and CDR2 sequences are ENHRY and SYGVKD. Trimming stripped 3 bases from V and 3 bases from J, with 8 bases between. The DNA of the CDR3 is TGTGCCATCAGTGAAGACAGTTACTATGGCTACACCTTC. Encoded protein: CAISEDSYYGYTF.

The chain is built from TRBV7-9 and TRBJ2-5, with 7 positions matching TRBD1. The J call may be incorrect, as the DNA end agrees better with TRBJ2-7. Germline CDR1 is SEHNR and CDR2 is FQNEAQ (reference sequence). This CDR3 is built from 13 residues. The CDR3 DNA reads TGTGCCAGCAGCTTCCGGGACAGCTACGAGCAGTACTTC. Protein sequence: CASSFRDSYEQYF.

This chain joins TRBV30 and TRBJ2-3, with D tentatively TRBD1 or TRBD2 (6 bases each). The germline V gene encodes CDR1 GTSNPN and CDR2 SVGIG (reference sequence). Trimming stripped 0 bases from V and 4 bases from J, with 14 bases between. This CDR3 spans 15 amino acids. Written as DNA, the CDR3 is TGTGCCTGGAGTGTTGGACTAAGACAGGCAGATACGCAGTATTTT. It codes for CAWSVGLRQADTQYF.

V and J are TRBV5-5 and TRBJ2-2; D is ambiguous. The CDR3 length is 14 residues. V was shortened by 7 bases and J by 0 bases, with 10 bases between the two germline ends. Germline CDR1 reads SGHKS; CDR2 reads YYEKEE (reference sequence). The CDR3, as DNA: TGTGCCAGCGGTACAGCTACGAACACCGGGGAGCTGTTTTTT. Encoded protein: CASGTATNTGELFF.

The rearrangement uses TRBV28 and TRBJ1-2, with TRBD1 identical over 7 bases. CDR1 and CDR2 (germline): MDHEN, SYDVKM. The CDR3 runs 11 residues. V was pared by 6 bases and J by 6 bases, with 1 base of the junction left unmatched. The CDR3 is CASRTGNGYTF. CDR3 in DNA: TGTGCCAGCAGGACAGGGAATGGCTACACCTTC.

The V call is TRBV19, the J call TRBJ2-5, with D unclear. V was clipped by 4 bases and J by 5 bases, with 17 bases between them. The germline V gene encodes CDR1 LNHDA and CDR2 SQIVND (reference sequence). The CDR3 covers 15 residues. The CDR3 region is CASSNTVTARETQYF. The CDR3 DNA reads as TGTGCCAGTAGTAATACTGTGACGGCTCGCGAGACCCAGTACTTC.

This rearrangement joins TRBV20-1 to TRBJ2-7; the D is unclear. Trimming removed 5 bases at V and 0 bases at J, with 5 bases between. CDR3 size: 11 residues. Germline-derived CDR1 and CDR2 are DFQATT and SNEGSKA (reference sequence). The DNA of the CDR3 is TGCAGTGCTTTAGCCTCCTACGAGCAGTACGTC. This gives the protein CSALASYEQYV.

CDR3 nucleotides: TGTGCCAGCAGCCAAGCACGCCGGACTGAGCAGTACTTC. Amino acids: CASSQARRTEQYF. V usage is TRBV14 and J usage is TRBJ2-7; D possibly corresponds to TRBD2 (5 bases). The CDR3 runs to 13 residues. V lost 1 base, J lost 7 bases, and 11 bases lay in between. Germline CDR1 SGHDN, CDR2 FVKESK. Supplemented by reference TRBV14 and TRBJ2-7, the full variable domain reads EAGVTQFPSHSVIEKGQTVTLRCDPISGHDNLYWYRRVMGKEIKFLLHFVKESKQDESGMPNNRFLAERTGGTYSTLKVQPAELEDSGVYFCASSQARRTEQYFGPGTRLTVT.